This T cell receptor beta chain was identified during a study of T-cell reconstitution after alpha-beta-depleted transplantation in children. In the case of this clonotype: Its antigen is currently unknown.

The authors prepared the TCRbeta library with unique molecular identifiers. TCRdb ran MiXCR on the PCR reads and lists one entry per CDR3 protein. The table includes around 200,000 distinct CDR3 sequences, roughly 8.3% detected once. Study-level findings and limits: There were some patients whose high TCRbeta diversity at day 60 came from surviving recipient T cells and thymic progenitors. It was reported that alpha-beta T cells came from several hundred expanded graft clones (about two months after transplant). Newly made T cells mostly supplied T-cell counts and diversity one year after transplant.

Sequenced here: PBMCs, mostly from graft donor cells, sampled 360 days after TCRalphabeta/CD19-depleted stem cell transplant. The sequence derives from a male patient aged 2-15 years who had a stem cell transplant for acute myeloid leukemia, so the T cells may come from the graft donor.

CDR3 loop: CASSFGATTEAFF. For the CDR3, the DNA is TGTGCCAGCAGTTTTGGGGCCACGACTGAAGCTTTCTTT. This sequence joins TRBV12-3 or TRBV12-4 and TRBJ1-1; the D gene is possibly TRBD1 (5 bases). This CDR3 is built from 13 residues. The V gene lost 3 bases and the J gene lost 5 bases, with 10 bases spanning the gap.